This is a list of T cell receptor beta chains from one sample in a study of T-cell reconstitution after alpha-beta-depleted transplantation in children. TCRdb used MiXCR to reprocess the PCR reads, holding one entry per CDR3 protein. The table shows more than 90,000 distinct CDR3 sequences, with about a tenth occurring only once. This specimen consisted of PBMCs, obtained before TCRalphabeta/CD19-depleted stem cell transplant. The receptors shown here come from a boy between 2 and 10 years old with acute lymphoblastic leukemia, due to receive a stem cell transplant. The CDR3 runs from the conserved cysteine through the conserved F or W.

cdr3_aa: CASSESGLLNQPQHF; v_call: TRBV6-1; j_call: TRBJ1-5
cdr3_aa: CASSLREGNTIYF; v_call: TRBV27; j_call: TRBJ1-3
cdr3_aa: CASSAGGEGIEQFF; v_call: TRBV28; j_call: TRBJ2-1
cdr3_aa: CASRLAGIDNEQFF; v_call: TRBV5-1; j_call: TRBJ2-1
cdr3_aa: CSAPGLAGTMTQYF; v_call: TRBV20-1; j_call: TRBJ2-5
cdr3_aa: CSVDWGVGYTF; v_call: TRBV29-1; j_call: TRBJ1-2
cdr3_aa: CASSLLRGPYNEQFF; v_call: TRBV5-1; j_call: TRBJ2-1
cdr3_aa: CASCQPGQGNKAFF; v_call: TRBV3-1; j_call: TRBJ1-1
cdr3_aa: CASSGTGFGDTQYF; v_call: TRBV9; j_call: TRBJ2-3
cdr3_aa: CASSRGLAAPLGAEQFF; v_call: TRBV7-9; j_call: TRBJ2-1
cdr3_aa: CASSFEVRGVAEAFF; v_call: TRBV12-3/TRBV12-4; j_call: TRBJ1-1
cdr3_aa: CASSPGHRNIQYF; v_call: TRBV28; j_call: TRBJ2-4
cdr3_aa: CSVASGLSSTDTQYF; v_call: TRBV29-1; j_call: TRBJ2-3
cdr3_aa: CASSPPGPSYEQYF; v_call: TRBV28; j_call: TRBJ2-7
cdr3_aa: CASSPRMNYGYTF; v_call: TRBV12-3/TRBV12-4; j_call: TRBJ1-2
cdr3_aa: CSVENLAGDGTDTQYF; v_call: TRBV29-1; j_call: TRBJ2-3
cdr3_aa: CASSLAGTSNYGYTF; v_call: TRBV5-6; j_call: TRBJ1-2
cdr3_aa: CASSDGAGRGQPQHF; v_call: TRBV2; j_call: TRBJ1-5
cdr3_aa: CSVGQMNTEAFF; v_call: TRBV29-1; j_call: TRBJ1-1
cdr3_aa: CASSVEEGGIQYF; v_call: TRBV9; j_call: TRBJ2-4
cdr3_aa: CSVDRGFSSSSYNEQFF; v_call: TRBV29-1; j_call: TRBJ2-1
cdr3_aa: CASSYDFRGTGTEAFF; v_call: TRBV6-5; j_call: TRBJ1-1
cdr3_aa: CASSLFGQIYEQYF; v_call: TRBV27; j_call: TRBJ2-7
cdr3_aa: CASRRGPGPGTIYF; v_call: TRBV6-1; j_call: TRBJ1-3
cdr3_aa: CASSYSWASPESPLHF; v_call: TRBV6-5; j_call: TRBJ1-6
cdr3_aa: CSARPRGREKLFF; v_call: TRBV20-1; j_call: TRBJ1-4
cdr3_aa: CASSPGLADYNEQFF; v_call: TRBV7-2; j_call: TRBJ2-1
cdr3_aa: CASSLGTSGTPRQYF; v_call: TRBV6-1; j_call: TRBJ2-7
cdr3_aa: CSASGGGVSYNEQFF; v_call: TRBV20-1; j_call: TRBJ2-1